The 30 T cell receptor beta chains presented below share a single source sample, sequenced in a study of CD8 T cells in ankylosing spondylitis. MiXCR, applied by TCRdb to the 5' RACE reads, yields one record per CDR3 protein. The table lists 250,000 or so distinct CDR3 sequences, 20% to 30% of them singletons. The sequenced material came from blood, either unsorted or a sorted T cell fraction (not recorded which). The receptors originated from a male donor with ankylosing spondylitis or in good health (not recorded which).

This clonotype has ten or more counts. J is TRBJ1-6 and V is TRBV11-2, with 7 nucleotides matching TRBD1. This CDR3 is 15 amino acids long. V lost 5 bases to trimming and J lost 6 bases; unmatched junction nucleotides: 7. The germline V gene has CDR1 SGHAT and CDR2 FQNNGV. The CDR3 DNA reads TGTGCCAGCAGCCCAGGACAGGCGCTTAATTCACCCCTCCACTTT. Encoded protein: CASSPGQALNSPLHF.

This clonotype showed up many times. This sequence joins TRBV28 and TRBJ1-3, with D possibly being TRBD1 (5 bases). The CDR3 contains 14 residues. The germline CDR1 and CDR2 sequences are MDHEN and SYDVKM. V shed 8 bases and J shed 0 bases, with 11 bases lying between them. CDR3 bases: TGTGCCAGCTTCCAGGGCTCCTCTGGAAACACCATATATTTT. It codes for CASFQGSSGNTIYF.

V gene TRBV24-1 combines with J gene TRBJ2-3; 11 nucleotides align to TRBD2. There are 16 residues in the CDR3. Germline CDR1 KGHDR, CDR2 SFDVKD. The V segment lost 4 bases and the J segment 3 bases; nucleotides outside the gene matches: 5. The CDR3 region is CATSEGTSGRTDTQYF. DNA of the CDR3: TGTGCCACCAGTGAAGGGACTAGCGGACGAACAGATACGCAGTATTTT.

The chain employs TRBV20-1 and TRBJ2-7; D gene ambiguous. There are 13 residues in the CDR3. CDR1 and CDR2 from the germline V gene are DFQATT and SNEGSKA (reference sequence). Trimming removed 1 base at V and 2 bases at J, with 9 bases between. The CDR3 sequence: CSARVQWAYEQYF. In nucleotides, the CDR3 is TGCAGTGCTAGAGTGCAGTGGGCCTACGAGCAGTACTTC.

Ten or more counts support this clonotype. The rearrangement joins TRBV7-2 to TRBJ2-1, with D unresolved. CDR1 is SGHTA, CDR2 FQGNSA, per germline. The length of the CDR3 is 15 residues. V was pared by 1 base and J by 0 bases, with 7 bases between. The CDR3 DNA reads as TGTGCCAGCAGCTTAGGCGAAAGCTCCTACAATGAGCAGTTCTTC. Protein sequence: CASSLGESSYNEQFF.

This clonotype has a handful of counts. Mismatch with germline at one junction end may stem from a read error. The chain employs TRBV7-7 and TRBJ2-3; no clear D. The germline CDR1 and CDR2 sequences are SSHAT and FNYEAQ (reference sequence). CDR3 length: 13 amino acids. The CDR3 protein is CASSSSTWDTQYF. Written as DNA, the CDR3 is TGTGCTAGCAGCTCTTCTACATGGGATACGCAGTATTTT.

This clonotype has only a few counts. The chain carries TRBV6-1 and TRBJ1-6, with a weak D call TRBD1 (6 bases). The V gene's germline CDR1 is MNHNS and CDR2 SASEGT. V was shortened by 6 bases and J by 0 bases, with 12 bases between the two germline ends. The CDR3 sequence is 16 residues long. Here the CDR3 reads CASSRGQSSYNSPLHF. DNA of the CDR3: TGTGCCAGCAGCCGTGGACAGAGCTCCTATAATTCACCCCTCCACTTT.

This clonotype was observed a few times. The chain employs TRBV24-1 and TRBJ2-1; no clear D gene. V was trimmed by 3 bases and J by 5 bases, leaving 16 bases between them. The CDR3 runs to 16 residues. The germline V gene encodes CDR1 KGHDR and CDR2 SFDVKD. The CDR3 DNA follows: TGTGCCACCAGTGATCCCCGGGTTATTCCCCACAATGAGCAGTTCTTC. This translates into CATSDPRVIPHNEQFF.

The table lists this clonotype with a few counts. The rearrangement links TRBV6-4 to TRBJ2-3; TRBD2 matches at 9 bases. Unmatched junction bases numbered 2, after V lost 0 bases and J lost 4 bases. CDR1 and CDR2 (germline): MRHNA, SNTAGT. The CDR3 spans 15 residues. CDR3 DNA sequence: TGTGCCAGCAGTGACTCGGGACTAGCCGCAGATACGCAGTATTTT. Residues: CASSDSGLAADTQYF.

This clonotype was counted many times. The rearrangement links TRBV20-1 to TRBJ2-5; 10 bases line up with TRBD1. Germline assignment: CDR1 DFQATT and CDR2 SNEGSKA (reference sequence). Trimming took 3 bases from V and 5 from J; bases not matched to a gene: 3. The CDR3 extends over 13 amino acids. CDR3 loop: CSARTGGLETQYF. Written as DNA, the CDR3 is TGCAGTGCTAGGACAGGGGGCTTGGAGACCCAGTACTTC.

Comments on this clonotype: An end of the junction differs from the germline gene, which may be a read error. The chain links TRBV7-7 to TRBJ2-2, with 9 positions matching TRBD2. The length of the CDR3 is 15 residues. The germline V gene has CDR1 SSHAT and CDR2 FNYEAQ (reference sequence). CDR3 nucleotides: TGTGCTAGCACCAAACGTAGCGGGGGCACCGGGGAGCTGTTTTTT. Translated, it gives CASTKRSGGTGELFF.

This chain uses TRBV24-1 with TRBJ2-5; 11 nucleotides agree with TRBD2. Germline CDR1 KGHDR, CDR2 SFDVKD. The CDR3 is made up of 15 amino acids. With 3 bases clipped from V and 5 bases from J, the junction kept 4 bases outside the gene matches. CDR3 sequence (DNA): TGTGCCACCAGTGATCCCCGGACTAGCGGGGAGACCCAGTACTTC. Protein product: CATSDPRTSGETQYF.

The genes are TRBV12-3 or TRBV12-4 and TRBJ2-2; 7 bases fit TRBD1. The CDR3 consists of 16 residues. The V gene end was trimmed by 5 bases and the J gene end by 5 bases; junction bases not matched to a gene: 11. CDR3 sequence: CASSPRQRGLTGELFF. DNA for the CDR3: TGTGCCAGCAGTCCACGACAAAGGGGGCTGACCGGGGAGCTGTTTTTT.

CDR3 in amino acids: CASSLGQIYNSPLHF. The CDR3 region has the DNA TGTGCCAGCAGCTTGGGACAGATCTATAATTCACCCCTCCACTTT. The V call is TRBV5-6, the J call TRBJ1-6, with TRBD1 as a possible D gene (5 bases). The V end was cut by 0 bases, the J end by 3 bases, with 7 bases between. This CDR3 has 15 amino acids. Germline loops: CDR1 SGHDT, CDR2 YYEEEE.

This clonotype was seen many times. The chain joins TRBV20-1 to TRBJ2-5; the D gene could be TRBD1 or TRBD2 (5 bases each). From germline, CDR1 is DFQATT and CDR2 SNEGSKA (reference sequence). This CDR3 is 15 amino acids long. Trimming stripped 6 bases from V and 2 bases from J, with 19 bases between. This CDR3 is CSATSGTDFQETQYF. The CDR3, as DNA: TGCAGTGCCACCTCGGGGACGGATTTTCAAGAGACCCAGTACTTC.

This clonotype was seen at least ten times. The chain joins TRBV4-1 to TRBJ2-5; D is undetermined. There are 13 residues in the CDR3. Between the trimmed V and J ends, which lost 4 bases and 2 bases, there was a span of 8 bases. Germline V lookup: CDR1 MGHRA, CDR2 YSYEKL. The CDR3 here is CASSLVIQETQYF. The CDR3 nucleotides read TGCGCCAGCAGCCTTGTGATTCAAGAGACCCAGTACTTC.

This clonotype has a count of ten or more. The chain recombines TRBV4-1 with TRBJ2-3, with TRBD2 identical over 10 bases. The CDR3 length is 16 residues. CDR1 and CDR2 (germline): MGHRA, YSYEKL. Trimming removed 2 bases from V and 5 bases from J; junction bases left unmatched: 7. In DNA form, the CDR3 reads TGCGCCAGCAGCCAACGCGGGCTAGCGGGGGTAGATACGCAGTATTTT. Protein product: CASSQRGLAGVDTQYF.

This clonotype was seen many times. The chain recombines TRBV12-3 or TRBV12-4 with TRBJ2-2; no clear D gene. Trimming took 1 base from V and 0 from J, leaving 3 bases between them. CDR3 size: 14 residues. CDR3 residues: CASSLEPNTGELFF. As DNA, the CDR3 is TGTGCCAGCAGTTTAGAGCCGAACACCGGGGAGCTGTTTTTT.

V gene TRBV10-3 combines with J gene TRBJ2-2; 8 bases align to TRBD2. V lost 7 bases and J lost 3; bases outside the gene matches: 7. CDR1 and CDR2 (germline): ENHRY, SYGVKD. The CDR3 is made up of 15 amino acids. The CDR3 reads CAITSSGAHTGELFF. CDR3 coding DNA: TGTGCCATCACTAGTAGCGGGGCCCACACCGGGGAGCTGTTTTTT.

The chain links TRBV7-9 to TRBJ2-7; D not certain. Germline assignment: CDR1 SEHNR and CDR2 FQNEAQ (reference sequence). V lost 1 base and J lost 9, with 10 bases in between. CDR3 length equals 12 residues. The CDR3 loop reads CASSLGRVGQYF. For the CDR3, the DNA is TGTGCCAGCAGCTTAGGGCGTGTAGGGCAGTACTTC. Using reference TRBV7-9 and TRBJ2-7 for the parts outside the CDR3, the full variable domain is DTGVSQNPRHKITKRGQNVTFRCDPISEHNRLYWYRQTLGQGPEFLTYFQNEAQLEKSRLLSDRFSAERPKGSFSTLEIQRTEQGDSAMYLCASSLGRVGQYFGPGTRLTVT.

This clonotype showed up just a few times. The chain employs TRBV20-1 and TRBJ2-5, with TRBD2 identical over 12 bases. V shed 3 bases and J 5 bases; nucleotides not matched to a gene: 7. The length of the CDR3 is 15 residues. CDR1 and CDR2 from the germline V gene are DFQATT and SNEGSKA (reference sequence). Written as DNA, the CDR3 is TGCAGTGCTAGGACTAGCGGGGGCTTGAGGGAGACCCAGTACTTC. This codes for CSARTSGGLRETQYF.

The V gene is TRBV18, the J gene TRBJ2-2; the D call may be TRBD1 or TRBD2 (5 bases each). The V gene's germline CDR1 is KGHSH and CDR2 LQKENI. V was pared by 6 bases and J by 3 bases, with 14 bases between. There are 15 residues in the CDR3. The chain's CDR3 is CASSRRDGYTGELFF. For the CDR3, the DNA is TGTGCCAGCTCGCGCCGGGACGGCTACACCGGGGAGCTGTTTTTT.

This clonotype was detected a few times. The CDR3 sequence: CASSQGGGTDTDTQYF. The DNA for the CDR3 is TGTGCCAGCAGCCAAGGGGGGGGAACGGACACAGATACGCAGTATTTT. The chain has TRBV4-2 and TRBJ2-3, with 7 bases fitting TRBD2. The CDR3 has 16 residues. CDR1 LGHNA and CDR2 YNFKEQ come from the germline V gene. The V gene end was trimmed by 1 base and the J gene end by 2 bases; junction bases not matched to a gene: 6.

This clonotype appeared a single time. The CDR3 region has the DNA TGTGCCAGCTCACCATCCTTAATGGGGGACTACAATGAGCAGTTCTTC. It translates to CASSPSLMGDYNEQFF. The chain combines TRBV18 with TRBJ2-1, with D perhaps given as TRBD1 or TRBD2 (5 bases each). Germline CDR1 and CDR2: KGHSH and LQKENI. The germline V and J ends were trimmed by 2 bases and 3 bases, with 14 bases remaining between them. There are 16 residues in the CDR3. The full variable domain, in which reference TRBV18 and TRBJ2-1 provide the parts outside the CDR3, is NAGVMQNPRHLVRRRGQEARLRCSPMKGHSHVYWYRQLPEEGLKFMVYLQKENIIDESGMPKERFSAEFPKEGPSILRIQQVVRGDSAAYFCASSPSLMGDYNEQFFGPGTRLTVL.

Turning to this clonotype: The junction departs from the called germline gene at one end, perhaps through a read error. J is TRBJ2-3 and V is TRBV28; D gene uncertain. Per germline, CDR1 MDHEN and CDR2 SYDVKM. The CDR3 spans 12 residues. In DNA form, the CDR3 reads TGTGCCAGCAGTCCCCCCGGTGATACGCGGTATTTT. It specifies CASSPPGDTRYF.

The chain employs TRBV15 and TRBJ2-7; D uncertain. CDR1 is LNHNV, CDR2 YYDKDF, per germline (reference sequence). The CDR3 sequence is 15 residues long. V lost 0 bases and J 0 bases, leaving 9 bases between the germline ends. DNA for the CDR3: TGTGCCACCAGCAGAGATCCAGGCCTCTCCTACGAGCAGTACTTC. Residues: CATSRDPGLSYEQYF. Variable domain in full (rest from reference TRBV15 and TRBJ2-7): DAMVIQNPRYQVTQFGKPVTLSCSQTLNHNVMYWYQQKSSQAPKLLFHYYDKDFNNEADTPDNFQSRRPNTSFCFLDIRSPGLGDTAMYLCATSRDPGLSYEQYFGPGTRLTVT.

This clonotype was observed at least ten times. V usage is TRBV18 and J usage is TRBJ1-2, with 7 nucleotides matching TRBD1. J lost 5 bases, V lost 3 bases, and 6 bases had no gene match. Germline CDR1 reads KGHSH; CDR2 reads LQKENI. The CDR3 sequence is 14 residues long. The CDR3 sequence: CASSPDRVSYGYTF. For the CDR3, the DNA is TGTGCCAGCTCACCTGACAGGGTATCGTATGGCTACACCTTC.

A few counts support this clonotype. The chain recombines TRBV20-1 with TRBJ2-7; 7 bases are a match to TRBD1. The V gene end was trimmed by 6 bases and the J gene end by 7 bases; junction bases not matched to a gene: 9. There are 12 residues in the CDR3. Germline values: CDR1 DFQATT, CDR2 SNEGSKA (reference sequence). CDR3 in amino acids: CSAITGVWEQYF. The CDR3 DNA reads TGCAGTGCCATCACAGGGGTGTGGGAGCAGTACTTC.

J is TRBJ2-7 and V is TRBV6-5, with unresolved D. From germline, CDR1 is MNHEY and CDR2 SVGAGI. The ends were cut back, 0 bases at V and 3 bases at J, with 6 bases in the middle. The CDR3 sequence is 13 residues long. Here the CDR3 DNA reads TGTGCCAGCAGTTACTCGAGGATCTACGAGCAGTACTTC. It specifies CASSYSRIYEQYF.

This clonotype was observed many times. The chain recombines TRBV29-1 with TRBJ1-2, with 10 bases aligning to TRBD1. This CDR3 is 13 amino acids long. CDR1 and CDR2 (germline): SQVTM, ANQGSEA. Trimming took 6 bases from V and 4 from J; bases not matched to a gene: 5. In DNA form, the CDR3 reads TGCAGCGTAGAGACAGGGGGCGGCTATGGCTACACCTTC. Encoded protein: CSVETGGGYGYTF.